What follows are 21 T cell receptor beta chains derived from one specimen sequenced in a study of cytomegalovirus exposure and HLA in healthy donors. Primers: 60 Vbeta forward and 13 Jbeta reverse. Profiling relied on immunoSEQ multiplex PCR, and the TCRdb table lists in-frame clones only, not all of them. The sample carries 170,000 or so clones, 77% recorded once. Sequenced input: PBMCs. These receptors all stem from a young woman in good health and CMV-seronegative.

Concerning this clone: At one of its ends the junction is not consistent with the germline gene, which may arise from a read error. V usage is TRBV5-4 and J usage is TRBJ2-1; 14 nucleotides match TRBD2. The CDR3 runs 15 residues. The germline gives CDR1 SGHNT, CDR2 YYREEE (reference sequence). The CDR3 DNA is TGTGCCAGCAGGTTGGGACTAGCGGGGGCCAATGAGCAGTTCTTC. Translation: CASRLGLAGANEQFF.

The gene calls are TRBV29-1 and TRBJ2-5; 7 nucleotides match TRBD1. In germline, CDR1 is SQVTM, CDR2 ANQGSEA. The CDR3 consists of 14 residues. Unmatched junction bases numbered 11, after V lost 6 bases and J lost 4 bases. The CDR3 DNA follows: TGCAGCGTGGGGAAGACAGGGCCTGGAGAGACCCAGTACTTC. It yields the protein CSVGKTGPGETQYF.

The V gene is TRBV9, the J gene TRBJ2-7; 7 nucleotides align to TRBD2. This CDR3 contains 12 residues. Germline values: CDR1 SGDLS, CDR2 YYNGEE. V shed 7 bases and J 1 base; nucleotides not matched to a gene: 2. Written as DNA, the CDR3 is TGTGCCAGCGGGGGGGTTTCCTACGAGCAGTACTTC. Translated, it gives CASGGVSYEQYF.

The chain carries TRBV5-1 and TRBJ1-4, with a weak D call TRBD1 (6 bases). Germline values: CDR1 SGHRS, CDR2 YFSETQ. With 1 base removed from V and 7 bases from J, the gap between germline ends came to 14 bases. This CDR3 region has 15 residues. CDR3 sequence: CASSLLQGTSEKLFF. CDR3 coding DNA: TGCGCCAGCAGCTTGTTACAGGGAACGAGTGAAAAACTGTTTTTT.

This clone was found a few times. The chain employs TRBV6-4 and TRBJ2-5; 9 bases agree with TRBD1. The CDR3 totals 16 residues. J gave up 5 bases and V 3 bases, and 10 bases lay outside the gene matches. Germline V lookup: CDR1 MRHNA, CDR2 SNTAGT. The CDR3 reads CASSEEQGAGWETQYF. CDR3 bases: TGTGCCAGCAGTGAAGAACAGGGGGCGGGTTGGGAGACCCAGTACTTC.

The CDR3 loop is CASSGPTGGSEKLFF. In DNA form, the CDR3 reads TGTGCCAGCAGTGGTCCGACAGGAGGAAGTGAAAAACTGTTTTTT. The chain employs TRBV25-1 and TRBJ1-4; D possibly corresponds to TRBD1 (6 bases). Trimming stripped 4 bases from V and 7 bases from J, with 16 bases between. The CDR3 runs to 15 residues. Germline CDR1 reads MGHDK; CDR2 reads SYGVNS. The variable domain in full, with the rest retrieved from reference TRBV25-1 and TRBJ1-4, is EADIYQTPRYLVIGTGKKITLECSQTMGHDKMYWYQQDPGMELHLIHYSYGVNSTEKGDLSSESTVSRIRTEHFPLTLESARPSHTSQYLCASSGPTGGSEKLFFGSGTQLSVL.

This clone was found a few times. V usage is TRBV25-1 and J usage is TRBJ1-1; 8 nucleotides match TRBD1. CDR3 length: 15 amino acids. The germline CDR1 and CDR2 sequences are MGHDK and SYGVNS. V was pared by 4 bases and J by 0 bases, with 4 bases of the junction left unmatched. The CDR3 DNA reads TGTGCCAGCAGTGGGTGGACAGGGATGAACACTGAAGCTTTCTTT. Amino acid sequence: CASSGWTGMNTEAFF.

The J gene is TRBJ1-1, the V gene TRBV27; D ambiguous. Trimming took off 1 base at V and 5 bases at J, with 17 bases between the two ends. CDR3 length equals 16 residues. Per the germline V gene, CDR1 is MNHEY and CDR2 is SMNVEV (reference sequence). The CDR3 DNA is TGTGCCAGCAGTTTATTCAGCGTCTTCGGTCGGACTGAAGCTTTCTTT. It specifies CASSLFSVFGRTEAFF.

Here the CDR3 reads CASSLRGNSEKLFF. CDR3 DNA sequence: TGTGCCAGCAGCCTCCGGGGGAACAGTGAAAAACTGTTTTTT. V and J are TRBV7-9 and TRBJ1-4; weak D call: TRBD1 (5 bases). Per germline, CDR1 SEHNR and CDR2 FQNEAQ (reference sequence). Trimming removed 5 bases from V and 7 bases from J, with 14 bases in between. The CDR3 length is 14 residues.

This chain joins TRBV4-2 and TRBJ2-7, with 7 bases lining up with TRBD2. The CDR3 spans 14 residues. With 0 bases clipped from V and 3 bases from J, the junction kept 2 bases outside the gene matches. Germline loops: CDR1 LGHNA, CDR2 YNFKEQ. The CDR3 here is CASSQDRTSYEQYF. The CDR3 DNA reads TGTGCCAGCAGCCAAGATCGGACTAGCTACGAGCAGTACTTC.

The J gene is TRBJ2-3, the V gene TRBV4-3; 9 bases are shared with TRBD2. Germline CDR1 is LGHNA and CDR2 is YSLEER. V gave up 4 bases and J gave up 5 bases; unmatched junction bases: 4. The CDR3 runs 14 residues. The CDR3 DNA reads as TGCGCCAGCAGCCGAATAGCGGGAGAAGATACGCAGTATTTT. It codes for CASSRIAGEDTQYF.

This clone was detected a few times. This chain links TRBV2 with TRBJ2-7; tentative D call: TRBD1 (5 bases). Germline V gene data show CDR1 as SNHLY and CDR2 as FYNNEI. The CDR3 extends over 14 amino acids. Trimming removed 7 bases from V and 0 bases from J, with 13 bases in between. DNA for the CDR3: TGTGCCAGCACCCACAGGAAAAGCTCCTACGAGCAGTACTTC. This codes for CASTHRKSSYEQYF. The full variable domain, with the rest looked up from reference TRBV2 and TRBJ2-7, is EPEVTQTPSHQVTQMGQEVILRCVPISNHLYFYWYRQILGQKVEFLVSFYNNEISEKSEIFDDQFSVERPDGSNFTLKIRSTKLEDSAMYFCASTHRKSSYEQYFGPGTRLTVT.

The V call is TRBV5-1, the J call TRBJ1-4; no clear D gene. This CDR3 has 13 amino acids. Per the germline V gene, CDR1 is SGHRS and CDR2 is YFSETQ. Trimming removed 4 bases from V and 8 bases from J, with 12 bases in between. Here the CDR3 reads CASSRVSGEKLFF. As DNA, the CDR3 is TGCGCCAGCAGCCGTGTCTCGGGGGAAAAACTGTTTTTT.

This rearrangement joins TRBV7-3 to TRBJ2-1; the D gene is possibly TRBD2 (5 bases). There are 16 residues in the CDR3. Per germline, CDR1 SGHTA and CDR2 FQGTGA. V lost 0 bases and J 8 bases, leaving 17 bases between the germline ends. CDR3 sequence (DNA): TGTGCCAGCAGCTTAACGCCGCGCGAGGGTGGGGATGAGCAGTTCTTC. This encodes CASSLTPREGGDEQFF.

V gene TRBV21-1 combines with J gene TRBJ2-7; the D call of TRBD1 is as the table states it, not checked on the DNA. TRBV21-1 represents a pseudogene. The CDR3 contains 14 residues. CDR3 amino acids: CASKGGDRGGEQYF. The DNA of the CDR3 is TGTGCCAGCAAGGGGGGTGACAGGGGCGGCGAGCAGTACTTC.

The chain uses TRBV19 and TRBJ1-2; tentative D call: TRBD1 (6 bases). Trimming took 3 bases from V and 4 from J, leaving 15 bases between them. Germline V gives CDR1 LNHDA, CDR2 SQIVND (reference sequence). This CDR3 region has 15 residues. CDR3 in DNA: TGTGCCAGTAGTATTGGGCAGGGGCAACCCTATGGCTACACCTTC. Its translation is CASSIGQGQPYGYTF. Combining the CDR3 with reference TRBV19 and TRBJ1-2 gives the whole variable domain DGGITQSPKYLFRKEGQNVTLSCEQNLNHDAMYWYRQDPGQGLRLIYYSQIVNDFQKGDIAEGYSVSREKKESFPLTVTSAQKNPTAFYLCASSIGQGQPYGYTFGSGTRLTVV.

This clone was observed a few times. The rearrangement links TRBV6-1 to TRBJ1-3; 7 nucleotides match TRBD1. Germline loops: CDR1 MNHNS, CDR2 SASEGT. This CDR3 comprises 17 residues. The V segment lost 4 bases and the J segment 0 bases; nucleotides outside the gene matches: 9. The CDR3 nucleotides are TGTGCCAGCAGTGCGACACCAAACAGGGGCTCTGGAAACACCATATATTTT. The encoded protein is CASSATPNRGSGNTIYF.

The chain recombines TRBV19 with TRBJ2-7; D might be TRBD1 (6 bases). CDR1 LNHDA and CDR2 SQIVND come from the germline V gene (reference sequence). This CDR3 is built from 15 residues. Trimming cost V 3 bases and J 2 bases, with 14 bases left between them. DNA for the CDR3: TGTGCCAGTAGTATTTTCTTCGGGACAACCTACGAGCAGTACTTC. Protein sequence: CASSIFFGTTYEQYF.

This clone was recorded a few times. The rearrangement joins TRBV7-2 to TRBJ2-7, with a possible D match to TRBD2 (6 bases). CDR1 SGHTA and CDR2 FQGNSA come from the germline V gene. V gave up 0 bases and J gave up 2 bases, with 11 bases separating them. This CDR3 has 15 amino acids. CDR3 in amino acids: CASSLAAGIPYEQYF. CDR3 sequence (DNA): TGTGCCAGCAGCTTAGCGGCGGGAATCCCCTACGAGCAGTACTTC.

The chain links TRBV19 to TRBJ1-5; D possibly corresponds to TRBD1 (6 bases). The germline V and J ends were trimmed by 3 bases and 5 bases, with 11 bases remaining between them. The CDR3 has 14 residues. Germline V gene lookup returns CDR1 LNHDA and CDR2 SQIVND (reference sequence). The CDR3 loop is CASSMSQGYQPQHF. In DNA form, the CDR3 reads TGTGCCAGTAGTATGTCACAGGGTTATCAGCCCCAGCATTTT.

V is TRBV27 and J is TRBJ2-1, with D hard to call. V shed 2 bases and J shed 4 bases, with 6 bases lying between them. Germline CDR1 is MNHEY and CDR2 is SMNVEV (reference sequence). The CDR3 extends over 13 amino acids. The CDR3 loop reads CASSLGVYNEQFF. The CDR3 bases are TGTGCCAGCAGTTTAGGAGTTTACAATGAGCAGTTCTTC.